Listed below are T cell receptor beta chains from one sample, sequenced in a study of blood T cell repertoires in COVID-19. Here immunoSEQ multiplex PCR was the method, and the copy in TCRdb shows in-frame clones only, minus some. This table holds around 110,000 clones, roughly 83% found once. The sequenced sample was peripheral blood. These receptors all stem from a man under 40 with acute or convalescent COVID-19. CDR3s leave out the opening cysteine and the closing phenylalanine or tryptophan. Fields, in order: clone size, D gene, J gene, V gene, CDR3 protein. D genes are given only for firm matches. The size entry is marked missing in some rows and otherwise reads once, few, many or a size class.

size: .
D: TRBD1
J: TRBJ2-3
V: TRBV7-9
CDR3: ASSPTGTGVPDTQY

size: .
D: TRBD2
J: TRBJ2-3
V: TRBV9
CDR3: ASSPPRGRGSGTQY

size: .
D: .
J: TRBJ1-5
V: TRBV7-6
CDR3: ASSLEAGINQPQH

size: few
D: TRBD1
J: TRBJ1-5
V: TRBV7-2
CDR3: ASSLGTGILNQPQH

size: few
D: TRBD1
J: TRBJ1-3
V: TRBV5-1
CDR3: ASSSRTGPGNTIY

size: few
D: .
J: TRBJ2-1
V: TRBV4-3
CDR3: ASSQETSRGGEQF

size: .
D: .
J: TRBJ2-7
V: TRBV19
CDR3: ASSISDTLEQY

size: .
D: TRBD1
J: TRBJ1-1
V: TRBV2
CDR3: ASSRQGRNTEAF

size: once
D: .
J: TRBJ1-2
V: TRBV12-3/TRBV12-4
CDR3: ASSLARVGYT

size: .
D: TRBD2
J: TRBJ2-5
V: TRBV4-2
CDR3: ASSQDREGAETQY

size: .
D: .
J: TRBJ1-2
V: TRBV5-4
CDR3: ASSLTDSNYGYT

size: .
D: .
J: TRBJ2-2
V: TRBV4-3
CDR3: ASSRISGALNTGELF

size: many
D: .
J: TRBJ1-1
V: TRBV11-2
CDR3: ASSLVRQSTEAF

size: .
D: TRBD2
J: TRBJ2-2
V: TRBV9
CDR3: ASSVGGSPTGELF

size: .
D: TRBD2
J: TRBJ2-1
V: TRBV6-2/TRBV6-3
CDR3: ASSSRLAGPTNEQF

size: .
D: TRBD2
J: TRBJ2-7
V: TRBV13
CDR3: ASREGLASSYEQY

size: few
D: TRBD1
J: TRBJ1-2
V: TRBV6-1
CDR3: ASSEDRRLGYT

size: .
D: .
J: TRBJ1-2
V: TRBV6-5
CDR3: ASSSALDLDYGYT

size: .
D: .
J: TRBJ1-1
V: TRBV14
CDR3: ASSQDWGVGAF

size: .
D: TRBD2
J: TRBJ2-3
V: TRBV29-1
CDR3: SADGTSGTDTQY

size: .
D: TRBD1
J: TRBJ1-2
V: TRBV5-1
CDR3: ASSGQRNYGYT

size: few
D: .
J: TRBJ2-4
V: TRBV3-1/TRBV3-2
CDR3: ASSQSERLKNIQY

size: .
D: TRBD2
J: TRBJ2-5
V: TRBV29-1
CDR3: SAWGGGGQETQY

size: .
D: TRBD2
J: TRBJ2-1
V: TRBV3-1/TRBV3-2
CDR3: ASSQDLGTSGF

size: .
D: .
J: TRBJ1-1
V: TRBV11-2
CDR3: ASSLESGTEAF

size: .
D: TRBD2
J: TRBJ2-5
V: TRBV7-9
CDR3: ASSEGLAGVQETQY

size: .
D: TRBD1
J: TRBJ1-2
V: TRBV28
CDR3: ASSFTGTDSYGYT

size: .
D: .
J: TRBJ2-1
V: TRBV3-1/TRBV3-2
CDR3: ASSQLQLVGQF

size: .
D: TRBD2
J: TRBJ2-1
V: TRBV18
CDR3: ASSPPSGSYNEQF

size: .
D: TRBD1
J: TRBJ2-2
V: TRBV10-3
CDR3: AISEAGTGSTGELF

size: .
D: .
J: TRBJ2-3
V: TRBV9
CDR3: ASSVGAIGTDTQY

size: .
D: TRBD2
J: TRBJ2-5
V: TRBV5-1
CDR3: ASSPEIAGETQY

size: .
D: TRBD1
J: TRBJ1-1
V: TRBV9
CDR3: ASSVADRGSEAF